Below, 16 T cell receptor beta chains from the same sample are listed, as sequenced in a study of CD8 T cells in ankylosing spondylitis. TCRdb reprocessed the 5' RACE reads with MiXCR, giving one entry per CDR3 protein. The top ten clones hold about 11% of a sample with under 200,000 distinct CDR3 sequences, 10% to 15% of them seen once. The sequencing input was blood, either unsorted or a sorted T cell fraction (not recorded which). The receptors here all came from a female donor with ankylosing spondylitis or in good health (not recorded which).

The chain joins TRBV6-2 or TRBV6-3 to TRBJ2-7; the match to TRBD1 covers 7 bases. CDR1 is MNHEY and CDR2 is SVGEGT in the germline V gene. The ends lost 0 bases at V and 2 bases at J; junction bases unmatched: 13. This CDR3 has 18 residues. In nucleotides, the CDR3 is TGTGCCAGCAGTTACTCGGTTGGCCCGGGACAGAAAACCTACGAGCAGTACTTC. Translation gives CASSYSVGPGQKTYEQYF.

At least ten counts were recorded for this clonotype. The chain uses TRBV6-2 or TRBV6-3 and TRBJ1-5, with D uncertain. V was clipped by 7 bases and J by 4 bases, with 17 bases between them. The CDR3 extends over 15 amino acids. Germline V gene lookup returns CDR1 MNHEY and CDR2 SVGEGT. CDR3: CASTPLFGVNQPQHF. The CDR3, as DNA: TGTGCCAGCACTCCCCTGTTTGGGGTGAATCAGCCCCAGCATTTT.

This clonotype was picked up many times. V and J are TRBV6-1 and TRBJ2-1; 7 bases match TRBD1. The V gene end was trimmed by 7 bases and the J gene end by 5 bases; junction bases not matched to a gene: 11. From germline, CDR1 is MNHNS and CDR2 SASEGT. The CDR3 totals 15 residues. CDR3 sequence reads: CASNPLRGSNNEQFF. CDR3 coding DNA: TGTGCCAGCAACCCACTCAGGGGGAGCAACAATGAGCAGTTCTTC.

This clonotype has only a few counts. The chain combines TRBV30 with TRBJ2-7; D gene unclear. Germline V gene lookup returns CDR1 GTSNPN and CDR2 SVGIG (reference sequence). This CDR3 is 13 amino acids long. With 2 bases removed from V and 3 bases from J, the gap between germline ends came to 11 bases. CDR3 sequence (DNA): TGTGCCTGGAGTTCTATGATAGGCTACGAGCAGTACTTC. Translation gives CAWSSMIGYEQYF.

This clonotype has at least ten counts. The chain joins TRBV5-4 to TRBJ2-2; TRBD1 matches 9 bases. Looked up from germline, CDR1 is SGHNT and CDR2 is YYREEE (reference sequence). With V trimmed by 3 bases and J by 8 bases, 8 bases remained unmatched. This CDR3 spans 15 amino acids. The CDR3 DNA reads TGTGCCAGCAGCTACGACGGGACAGGGTATGGGGAGCTGTTTTTT. Its translation: CASSYDGTGYGELFF.

This clonotype occurred many times. This chain's CDR3 is CSASDPHNPQYF. CDR3 bases: TGCAGTGCTAGCGATCCCCACAATCCGCAGTACTTC. The V call is TRBV20-1, the J call TRBJ2-7; no definite D call. Looked up from germline, CDR1 is DFQATT and CDR2 is SNEGSKA (reference sequence). This CDR3 is 12 amino acids long. The V end was cut by 3 bases, the J end by 9 bases, with 15 bases between.

V gene TRBV11-1 combines with J gene TRBJ2-4; D might be TRBD1 (5 bases). CDR1 SGHAT and CDR2 FQDESV come from the germline V gene (reference sequence). The germline V and J ends were trimmed by 4 bases and 0 bases, with 19 bases remaining between them. The CDR3 has 18 amino acids. CDR3 coding DNA: TGTGCCAGCAGCTCCGAGACAGCCCCTTCCCTAGCCAAAAACATTCAGTACTTC. Its protein is CASSSETAPSLAKNIQYF.

This clonotype was seen at least ten times. The J gene is TRBJ2-7, the V gene TRBV3-1; D might be TRBD2 (6 bases). V lost 3 bases and J 1 base, leaving 10 bases between the germline ends. Looked up from germline, CDR1 is LGHDT and CDR2 is YNNKEL (reference sequence). This CDR3 contains 14 residues. The CDR3 bases are TGTGCCAGCAGCCAGTTAGCGGCGTCCTACGAGCAGTACTTC. This gives the protein CASSQLAASYEQYF.

A remark on this clonotype: A much larger clone lies a single base off, so this may be a read error. The V gene is TRBV11-3, the J gene TRBJ2-1; 7 nucleotides line up with TRBD2. Per the germline V gene, CDR1 is SGHNT and CDR2 is YENEEA. This CDR3 is built from 15 residues. As DNA, the CDR3 is TGTGCCGGCAGCTTGGGGAGGGTCTCAGACAATGAGCAGTTCTTC. As protein: CAGSLGRVSDNEQFF.

This clonotype occurred many times. The chain couples TRBV18 to TRBJ1-1; a possible D gene is TRBD1 (6 bases). V was pared by 5 bases and J by 4 bases, with 11 bases between. There are 13 residues in the CDR3. Germline assignment: CDR1 KGHSH and CDR2 LQKENI. CDR3: CASSYDRLTEAFF. For the CDR3, the DNA is TGTGCCAGCTCATATGACAGGCTCACTGAAGCTTTCTTT.

This clonotype was counted ten times or more. This sequence joins TRBV6-5 and TRBJ2-7, with 9 bases matching TRBD1. CDR3 length: 16 amino acids. With 0 bases clipped from V and 1 base from J, the junction kept 4 bases outside the gene matches. Germline V gene sequence: CDR1 MNHEY, CDR2 SVGAGI. The CDR3 DNA is TGTGCCAGCAGTTACTCGAGTGGACAGGGGTCCTACGAGCAGTACTTC. Translating it yields CASSYSSGQGSYEQYF.

The sample holds many counts of this clonotype. The chain recombines TRBV7-3 with TRBJ2-3, with 9 bases identical to TRBD2. Losses at the gene ends were 5 bases for V and 4 bases for J; bases not matched to a gene: 10. CDR3 length: 16 amino acids. Germline V gene lookup returns CDR1 SGHTA and CDR2 FQGTGA. This CDR3 reads CASSPVGGREPDTQYF. For the CDR3, the DNA is TGTGCCAGCAGCCCCGTCGGCGGGAGGGAACCAGATACGCAGTATTTT. The full variable domain, in which reference TRBV7-3 and TRBJ2-3 provide the parts outside the CDR3, is GAGVSQTPSNKVTEKGKYVELRCDPISGHTALYWYRQSLGQGPEFLIYFQGTGAADDSGLPNDRFFAVRPEGSVSTLKIQRTERGDSAVYLCASSPVGGREPDTQYFGPGTRLTVL.

This clonotype was seen at least ten times. V gene TRBV7-9 combines with J gene TRBJ1-6; 10 positions agree with TRBD1. V lost 5 bases, J lost 9 bases, and 7 bases stayed unmatched. The CDR3 consists of 15 residues. The germline gives CDR1 SEHNR, CDR2 FQNEAQ (reference sequence). The CDR3 loop is CASSTDRGHGSPLHF. The CDR3 DNA is TGTGCCAGCAGCACCGACAGGGGGCATGGTTCACCCCTCCACTTT.

This clonotype has a handful of counts. This chain connects TRBV20-1 to TRBJ2-7; D remains ambiguous. The length of the CDR3 is 16 residues. V was trimmed by 3 bases and J by 0 bases, leaving 18 bases between them. Germline V gene data show CDR1 as DFQATT and CDR2 as SNEGSKA (reference sequence). The CDR3 reads CSASSSNSYSSYEQYF. The DNA of the CDR3 is TGCAGTGCTAGTTCGTCTAACTCCTATAGCTCCTACGAGCAGTACTTC.

This clonotype was observed at least ten times. J is TRBJ2-1 and V is TRBV6-1; 8 bases fit TRBD1. J was trimmed by 5 bases and V by 3 bases; bases with no gene match: 6. The germline CDR1 and CDR2 sequences are MNHNS and SASEGT. This CDR3 region has 15 residues. The CDR3 loop is CASSDRGQSHNEQFF. The CDR3 region has the DNA TGTGCCAGCAGTGACAGGGGGCAAAGCCACAATGAGCAGTTCTTC.

This clonotype was recorded at least ten times. This chain uses TRBV6-2 or TRBV6-3 with TRBJ2-1, with 11 bases aligning to TRBD2. The V gene end was trimmed by 1 base and the J gene end by 7 bases; junction bases not matched to a gene: 6. Germline values: CDR1 MNHEY, CDR2 SVGEGT. This CDR3 has 16 amino acids. The CDR3 sequence is CASSYLPSSGRNEQFF. The CDR3 bases are TGTGCCAGCAGTTACTTACCCTCTAGCGGGAGGAATGAGCAGTTCTTC.